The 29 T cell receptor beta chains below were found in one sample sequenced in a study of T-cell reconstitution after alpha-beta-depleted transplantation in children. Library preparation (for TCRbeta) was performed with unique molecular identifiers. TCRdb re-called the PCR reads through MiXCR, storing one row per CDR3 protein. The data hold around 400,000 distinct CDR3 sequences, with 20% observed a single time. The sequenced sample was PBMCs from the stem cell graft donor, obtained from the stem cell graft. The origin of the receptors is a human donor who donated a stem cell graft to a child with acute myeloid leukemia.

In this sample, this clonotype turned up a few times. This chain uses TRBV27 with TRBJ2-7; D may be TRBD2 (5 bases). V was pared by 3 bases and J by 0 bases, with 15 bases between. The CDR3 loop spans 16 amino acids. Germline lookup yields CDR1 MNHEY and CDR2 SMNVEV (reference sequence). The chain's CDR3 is CASSFLGLGSSYEQYF. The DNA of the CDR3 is TGTGCCAGCAGTTTTTTAGGGCTGGGGAGCTCCTACGAGCAGTACTTC.

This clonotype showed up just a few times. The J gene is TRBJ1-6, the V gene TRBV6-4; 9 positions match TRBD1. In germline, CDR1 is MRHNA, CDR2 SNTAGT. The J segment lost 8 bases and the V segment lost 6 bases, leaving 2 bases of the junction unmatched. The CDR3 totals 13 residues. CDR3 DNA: TGTGCCAGCAGACAGGGGGCCGATTCACCCCTCCACTTT. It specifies CASRQGADSPLHF.

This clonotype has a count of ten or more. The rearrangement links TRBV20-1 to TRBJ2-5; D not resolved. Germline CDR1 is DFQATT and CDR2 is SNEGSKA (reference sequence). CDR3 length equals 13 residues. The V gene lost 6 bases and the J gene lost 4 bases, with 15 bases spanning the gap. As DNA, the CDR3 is TGCAGTGCCCCCGAAGGCAGACCAGAGACCCAGTACTTC. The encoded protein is CSAPEGRPETQYF.

CDR3 protein: CASSGARQRSNYGYTF. CDR3 coding DNA: TGTGCCTCCTCGGGAGCCCGACAGAGGTCTAACTATGGCTACACCTTC. The chain carries TRBV28 and TRBJ1-2; maybe TRBD1 (5 bases). The length of the CDR3 is 16 residues. The ends were cut back, 11 bases at V and 0 bases at J, with 22 bases in the middle. Germline V lookup: CDR1 MDHEN, CDR2 SYDVKM.

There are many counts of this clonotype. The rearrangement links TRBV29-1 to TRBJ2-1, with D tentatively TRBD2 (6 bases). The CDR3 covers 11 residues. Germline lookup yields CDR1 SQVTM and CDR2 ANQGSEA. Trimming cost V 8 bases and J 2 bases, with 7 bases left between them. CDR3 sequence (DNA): TGCAGCTCGGGGGCCTACAATGAGCAGTTCTTC. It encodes CSSGAYNEQFF.

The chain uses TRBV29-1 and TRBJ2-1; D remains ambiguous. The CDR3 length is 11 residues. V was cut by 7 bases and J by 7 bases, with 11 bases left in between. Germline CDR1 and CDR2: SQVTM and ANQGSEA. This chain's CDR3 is CSAVTANEQFF. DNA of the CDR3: TGCAGCGCCGTGACTGCAAATGAGCAGTTCTTC.

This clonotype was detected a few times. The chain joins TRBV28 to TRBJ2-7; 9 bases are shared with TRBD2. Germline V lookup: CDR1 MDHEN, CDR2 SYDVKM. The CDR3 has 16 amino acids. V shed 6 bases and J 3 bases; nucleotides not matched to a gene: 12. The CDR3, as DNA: TGTGCCAGCAGCCTACATGGACTAGCGAGGAACTACGAGCAGTACTTC. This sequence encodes CASSLHGLARNYEQYF.

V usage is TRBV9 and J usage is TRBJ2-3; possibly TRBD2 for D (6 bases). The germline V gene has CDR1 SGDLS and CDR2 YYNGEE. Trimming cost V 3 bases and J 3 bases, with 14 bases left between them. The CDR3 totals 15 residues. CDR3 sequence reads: CASSDGGAQTDTQYF. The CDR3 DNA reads TGTGCCAGCAGCGACGGGGGAGCACAGACAGATACGCAGTATTTT.

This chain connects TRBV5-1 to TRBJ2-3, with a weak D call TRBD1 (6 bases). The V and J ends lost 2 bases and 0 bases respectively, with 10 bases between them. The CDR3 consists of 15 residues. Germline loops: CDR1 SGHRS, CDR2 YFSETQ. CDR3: CASSLSGQSTDTQYF. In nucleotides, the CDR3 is TGCGCCAGCAGCTTATCGGGACAAAGCACAGATACGCAGTATTTT. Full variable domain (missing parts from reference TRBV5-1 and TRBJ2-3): KAGVTQTPRYLIKTRGQQVTLSCSPISGHRSVSWYQQTPGQGLQFLFEYFSETQRNKGNFPGRFSGRQFSNSRSEMNVSTLELGDSALYLCASSLSGQSTDTQYFGPGTRLTVL.

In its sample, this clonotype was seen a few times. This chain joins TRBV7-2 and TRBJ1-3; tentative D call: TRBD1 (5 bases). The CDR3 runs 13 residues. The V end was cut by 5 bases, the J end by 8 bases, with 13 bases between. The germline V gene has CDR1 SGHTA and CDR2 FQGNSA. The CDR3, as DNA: TGTGCCAGCAGCAGCAGGGTGCGGGACACCATATATTTT. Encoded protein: CASSSRVRDTIYF.

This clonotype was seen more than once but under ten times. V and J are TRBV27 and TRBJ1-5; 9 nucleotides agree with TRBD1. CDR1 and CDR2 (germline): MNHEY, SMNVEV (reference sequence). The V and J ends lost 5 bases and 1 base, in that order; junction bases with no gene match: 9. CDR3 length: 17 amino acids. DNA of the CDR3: TGTGCCAGCAGTCGGGGGACAGGGAGAGGGAGCAATCAGCCCCAGCATTTT. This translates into CASSRGTGRGSNQPQHF.

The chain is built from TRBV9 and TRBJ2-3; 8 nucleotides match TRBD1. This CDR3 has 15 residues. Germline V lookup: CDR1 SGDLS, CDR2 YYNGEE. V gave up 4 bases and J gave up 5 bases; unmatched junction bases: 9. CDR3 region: CASSPGRGRRDTQYF. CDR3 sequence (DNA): TGTGCCAGCAGCCCAGGCAGGGGGCGCCGAGATACGCAGTATTTT.

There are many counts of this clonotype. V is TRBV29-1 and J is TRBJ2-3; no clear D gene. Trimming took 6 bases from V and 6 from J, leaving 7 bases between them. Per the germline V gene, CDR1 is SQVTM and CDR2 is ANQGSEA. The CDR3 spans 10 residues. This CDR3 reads CSVSQDTQYF. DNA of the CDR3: TGCAGCGTATCTCAGGATACGCAGTATTTT.

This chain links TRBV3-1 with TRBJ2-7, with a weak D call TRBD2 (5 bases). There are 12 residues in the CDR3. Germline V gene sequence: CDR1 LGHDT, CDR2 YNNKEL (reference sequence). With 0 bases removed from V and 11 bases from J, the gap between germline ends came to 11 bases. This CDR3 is CASSQEKGEKYF. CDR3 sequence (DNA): TGTGCCAGCAGCCAAGAAAAGGGAGAGAAGTACTTC.

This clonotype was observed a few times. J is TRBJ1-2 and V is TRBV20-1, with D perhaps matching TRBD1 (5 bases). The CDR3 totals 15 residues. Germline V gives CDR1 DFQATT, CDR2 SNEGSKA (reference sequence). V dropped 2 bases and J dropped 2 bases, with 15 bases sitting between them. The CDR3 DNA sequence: TGCAGTGCTAGAACAGGAGGGGCCCACAACTATGGCTACACCTTC. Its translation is CSARTGGAHNYGYTF.

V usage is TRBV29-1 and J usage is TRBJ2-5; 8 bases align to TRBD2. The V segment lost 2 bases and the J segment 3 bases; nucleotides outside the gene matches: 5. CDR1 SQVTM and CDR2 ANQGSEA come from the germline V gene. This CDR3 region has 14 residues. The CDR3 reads CSVEIVTSEETQYF. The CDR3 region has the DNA TGCAGCGTTGAAATCGTGACTAGCGAAGAGACCCAGTACTTC.

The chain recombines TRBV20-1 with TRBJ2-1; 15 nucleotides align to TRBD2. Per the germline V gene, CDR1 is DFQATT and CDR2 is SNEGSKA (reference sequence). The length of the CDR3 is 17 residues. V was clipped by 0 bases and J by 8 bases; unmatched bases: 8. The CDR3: CSARDARGLAGGYEQFF. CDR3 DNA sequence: TGCAGTGCTAGAGATGCCCGGGGACTAGCGGGAGGATATGAGCAGTTCTTC.

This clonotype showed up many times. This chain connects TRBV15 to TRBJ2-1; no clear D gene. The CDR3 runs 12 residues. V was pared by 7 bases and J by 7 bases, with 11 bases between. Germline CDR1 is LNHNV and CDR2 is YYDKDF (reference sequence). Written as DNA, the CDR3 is TGTGCCACCACCGCCGGGCGTAATGAGCAGTTCTTC. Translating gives CATTAGRNEQFF.

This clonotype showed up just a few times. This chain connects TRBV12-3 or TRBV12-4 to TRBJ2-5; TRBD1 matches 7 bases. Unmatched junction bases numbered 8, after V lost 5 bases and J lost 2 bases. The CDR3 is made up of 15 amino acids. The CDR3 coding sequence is TGTGCCAGCAGTGCTGGGGCAGGGGGACAAGAGACCCAGTACTTC. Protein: CASSAGAGGQETQYF.

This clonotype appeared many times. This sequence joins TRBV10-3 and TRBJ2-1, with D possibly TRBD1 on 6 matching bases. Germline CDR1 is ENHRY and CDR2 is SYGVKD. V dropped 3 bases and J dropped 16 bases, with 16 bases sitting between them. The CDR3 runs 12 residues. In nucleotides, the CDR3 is TGTGCCATCAGTGACGCGCCAGGGGCGCGATTCTTC. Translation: CAISDAPGARFF.

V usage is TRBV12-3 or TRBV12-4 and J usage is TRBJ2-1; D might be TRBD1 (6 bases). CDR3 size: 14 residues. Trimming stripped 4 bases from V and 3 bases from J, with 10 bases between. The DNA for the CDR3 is TGTGCCAGCAGTTCGGGACATTACTACAATGAGCAGTTCTTC. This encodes CASSSGHYYNEQFF.

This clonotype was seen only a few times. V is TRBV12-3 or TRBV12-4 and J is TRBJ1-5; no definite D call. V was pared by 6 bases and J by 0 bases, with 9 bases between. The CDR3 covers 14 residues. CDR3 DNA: TGTGCCAGCAGGCCCCTTAGTAGCAATCAGCCCCAGCATTTT. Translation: CASRPLSSNQPQHF.

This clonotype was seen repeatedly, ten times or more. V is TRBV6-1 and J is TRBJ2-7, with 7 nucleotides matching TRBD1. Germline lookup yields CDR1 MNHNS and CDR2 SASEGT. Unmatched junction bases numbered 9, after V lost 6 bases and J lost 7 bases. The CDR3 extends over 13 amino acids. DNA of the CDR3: TGTGCCAGCAGGCCGGGACAGAACTGGGAGCAGTACTTC. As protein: CASRPGQNWEQYF.

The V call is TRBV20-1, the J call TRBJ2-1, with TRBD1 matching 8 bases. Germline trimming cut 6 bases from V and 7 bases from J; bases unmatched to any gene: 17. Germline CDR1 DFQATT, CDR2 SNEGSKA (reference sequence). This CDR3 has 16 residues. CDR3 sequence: CSASTRQGPLGNEQFF. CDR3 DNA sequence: TGCAGTGCCTCAACCCGACAGGGGCCCCTAGGGAATGAGCAGTTCTTC.

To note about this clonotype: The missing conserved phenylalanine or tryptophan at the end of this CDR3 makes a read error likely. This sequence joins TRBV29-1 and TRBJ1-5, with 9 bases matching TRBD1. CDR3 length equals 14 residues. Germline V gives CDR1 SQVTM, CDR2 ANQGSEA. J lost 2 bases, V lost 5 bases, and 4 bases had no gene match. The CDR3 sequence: CSVQTGGGNQPQHC. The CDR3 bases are TGCAGCGTTCAGACAGGGGGAGGCAATCAGCCCCAGCATTGT.

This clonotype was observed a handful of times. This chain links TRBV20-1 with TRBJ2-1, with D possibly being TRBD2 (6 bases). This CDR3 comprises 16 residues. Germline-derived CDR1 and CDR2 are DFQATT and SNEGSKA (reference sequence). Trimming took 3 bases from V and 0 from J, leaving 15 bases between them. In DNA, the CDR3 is TGCAGTGCTAGGGGAGGTAGCTCTCTCTCCTACAATGAGCAGTTCTTC. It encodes CSARGGSSLSYNEQFF.

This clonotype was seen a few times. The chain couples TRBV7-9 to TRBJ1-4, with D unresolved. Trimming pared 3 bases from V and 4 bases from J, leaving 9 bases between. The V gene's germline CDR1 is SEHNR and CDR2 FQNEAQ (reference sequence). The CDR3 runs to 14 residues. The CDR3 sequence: CASSLVGYNEKLFF. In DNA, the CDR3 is TGTGCCAGCAGCTTGGTAGGGTATAATGAAAAACTGTTTTTT.

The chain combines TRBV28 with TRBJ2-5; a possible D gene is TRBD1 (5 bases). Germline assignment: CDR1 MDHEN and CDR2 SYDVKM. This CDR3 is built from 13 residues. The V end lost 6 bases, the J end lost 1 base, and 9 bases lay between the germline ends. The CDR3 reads CASSQGAQETQYF. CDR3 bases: TGTGCCAGCAGCCAGGGCGCCCAAGAGACCCAGTACTTC. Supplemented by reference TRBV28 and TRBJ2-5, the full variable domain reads DVKVTQSSRYLVKRTGEKVFLECVQDMDHENMFWYRQDPGLGLRLIYFSYDVKMKEKGDIPEGYSVSREKKERFSLILESASTNQTSMYLCASSQGAQETQYFGPGTRLLVL.

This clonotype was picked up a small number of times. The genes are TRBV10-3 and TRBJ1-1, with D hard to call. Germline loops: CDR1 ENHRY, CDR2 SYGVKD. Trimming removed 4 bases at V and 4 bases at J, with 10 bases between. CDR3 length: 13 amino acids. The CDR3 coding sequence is TGTGCCATCAGTGTATCAGGAGCCACTGAAGCTTTCTTT. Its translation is CAISVSGATEAFF.